This T cell receptor beta chain stems from a study of CD4+ T cells in melanoma. Findings of the study overall: CD8+ T cell, macrophage and B cell function reportedly correlated with neoantigen-specific CD4+ T cells. Diverse differentiation states were reported for melanoma neoantigen-specific CD4+ T cells.

Only in-frame clones appear in the TCRdb table, and some are missing; sequencing was by immunoSEQ multiplex PCR. Of some 110,000 clones in the sample, about 92% were seen once. In the case of this clone: Its matching antigen is unknown.

The CDR3 has 15 residues. Between the trimmed V and J ends, which lost 9 bases and 11 bases, there was a span of 23 bases. The V gene's germline CDR1 is MNHEY and CDR2 SMNVEV (reference sequence). The sequence derives from a human donor with melanoma. Sequenced material: peripheral blood. The genes are TRBV27 and TRBJ1-6; D gene uncertain. The CDR3 DNA follows: TGTGCCAGTCGACCACAAGGGCAGGTTGTGGCACCCCTCCACTTT. Translated: CASRPQGQVVAPLHF.